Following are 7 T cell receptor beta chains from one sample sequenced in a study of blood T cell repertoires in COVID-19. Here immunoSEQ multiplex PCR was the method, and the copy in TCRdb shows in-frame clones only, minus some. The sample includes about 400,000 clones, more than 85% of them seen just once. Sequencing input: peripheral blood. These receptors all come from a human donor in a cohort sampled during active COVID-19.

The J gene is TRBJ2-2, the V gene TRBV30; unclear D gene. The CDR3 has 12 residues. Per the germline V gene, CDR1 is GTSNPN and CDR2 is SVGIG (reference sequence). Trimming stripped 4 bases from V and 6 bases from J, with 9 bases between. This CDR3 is CAWIREAGELFF. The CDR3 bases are TGTGCCTGGATAAGAGAGGCCGGGGAGCTGTTTTTT.

DNA of the CDR3: TGTGCCAGTAGTATTCCCCGGGGACAGCAGAAATATAGCAATCAGCCCCAGCATTTT. It codes for CASSIPRGQQKYSNQPQHF. The J gene is TRBJ1-5, the V gene TRBV19; 7 bases are shared with TRBD1. V trimming: 3 bases; J trimming: 0 bases; junction bases outside the gene matches: 14. Germline CDR1 reads LNHDA; CDR2 reads SQIVND (reference sequence). The CDR3 contains 19 residues. The variable domain in full, completed from reference TRBV19 and TRBJ1-5, reads DGGITQSPKYLFRKEGQNVTLSCEQNLNHDAMYWYRQDPGQGLRLIYYSQIVNDFQKGDIAEGYSVSREKKESFPLTVTSAQKNPTAFYLCASSIPRGQQKYSNQPQHFGDGTRLSIL.

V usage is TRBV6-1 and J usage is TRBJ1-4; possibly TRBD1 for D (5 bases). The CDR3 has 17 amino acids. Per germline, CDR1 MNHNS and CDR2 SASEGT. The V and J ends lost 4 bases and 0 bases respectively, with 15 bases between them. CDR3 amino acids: CASSVIGAFATNEKLFF. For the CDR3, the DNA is TGTGCCAGCAGTGTGATTGGGGCGTTTGCAACTAATGAAAAACTGTTTTTT.

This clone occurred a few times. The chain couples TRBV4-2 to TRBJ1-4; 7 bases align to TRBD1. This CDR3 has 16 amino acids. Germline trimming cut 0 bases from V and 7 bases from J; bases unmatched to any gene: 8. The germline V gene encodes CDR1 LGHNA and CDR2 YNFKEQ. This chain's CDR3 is CASSQDKGAGAEKLFF. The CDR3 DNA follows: TGTGCCAGCAGCCAAGACAAGGGGGCAGGGGCTGAAAAACTGTTTTTT.

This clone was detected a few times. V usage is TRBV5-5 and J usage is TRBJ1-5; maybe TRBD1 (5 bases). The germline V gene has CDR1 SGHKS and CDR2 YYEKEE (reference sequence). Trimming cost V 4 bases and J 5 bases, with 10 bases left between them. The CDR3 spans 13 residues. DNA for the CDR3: TGTGCCAGCAGCCTGTCGGGGGATCAGCCCCAGCATTTT. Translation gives CASSLSGDQPQHF.

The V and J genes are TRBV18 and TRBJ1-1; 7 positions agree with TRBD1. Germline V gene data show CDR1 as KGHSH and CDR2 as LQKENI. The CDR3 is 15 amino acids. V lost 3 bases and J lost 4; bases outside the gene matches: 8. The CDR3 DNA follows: TGTGCCAGCTCACCTCAGACAGGGCAGGGCACTGAAGCTTTCTTT. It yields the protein CASSPQTGQGTEAFF.

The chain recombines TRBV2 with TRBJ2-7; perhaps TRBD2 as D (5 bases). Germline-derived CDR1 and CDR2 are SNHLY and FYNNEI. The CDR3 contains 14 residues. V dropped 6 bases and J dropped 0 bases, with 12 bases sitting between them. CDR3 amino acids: CASREVRNSYEQYF. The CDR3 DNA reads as TGTGCCAGCAGGGAGGTCAGGAACTCCTACGAGCAGTACTTC.